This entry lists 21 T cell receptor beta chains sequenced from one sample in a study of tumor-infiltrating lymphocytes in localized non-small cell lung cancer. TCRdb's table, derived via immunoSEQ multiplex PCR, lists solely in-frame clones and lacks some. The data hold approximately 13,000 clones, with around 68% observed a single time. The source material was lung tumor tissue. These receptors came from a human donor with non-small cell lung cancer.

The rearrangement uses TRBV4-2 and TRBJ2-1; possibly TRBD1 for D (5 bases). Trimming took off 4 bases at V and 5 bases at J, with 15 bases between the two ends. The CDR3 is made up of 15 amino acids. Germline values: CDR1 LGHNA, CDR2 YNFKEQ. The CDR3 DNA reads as TGTGCCAGCAGCCCCTCTCTAGGGGATCACAATGAGCAGTTCTTC. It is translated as CASSPSLGDHNEQFF.

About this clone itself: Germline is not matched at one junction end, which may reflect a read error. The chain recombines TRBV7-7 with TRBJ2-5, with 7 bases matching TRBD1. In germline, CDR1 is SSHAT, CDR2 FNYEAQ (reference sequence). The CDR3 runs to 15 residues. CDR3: CASSLGSTGLETQYF. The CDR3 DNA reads TGTGCTAGCAGCTTAGGCTCGACAGGGTTGGAGACCCAGTACTTC.

The CDR3 DNA is TGTGCCAGCACCACTACTCTAGCCCTCGGCATTCAGTACTTC. This translates into CASTTTLALGIQYF. The gene calls are TRBV5-6 and TRBJ2-4, with D possibly being TRBD2 (5 bases). The CDR3 sequence is 14 residues long. Germline-derived CDR1 and CDR2 are SGHDT and YYEEEE. With 6 bases removed from V and 9 bases from J, the gap between germline ends came to 19 bases.

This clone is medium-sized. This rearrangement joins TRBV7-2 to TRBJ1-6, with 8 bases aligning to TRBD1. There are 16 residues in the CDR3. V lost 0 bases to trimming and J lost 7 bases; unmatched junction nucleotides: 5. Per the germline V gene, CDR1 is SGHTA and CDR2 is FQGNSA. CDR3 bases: TGTGCCAGCAGCTTAGCCCGGACAGGGTTGAATTCACCCCTCCACTTT. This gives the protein CASSLARTGLNSPLHF.

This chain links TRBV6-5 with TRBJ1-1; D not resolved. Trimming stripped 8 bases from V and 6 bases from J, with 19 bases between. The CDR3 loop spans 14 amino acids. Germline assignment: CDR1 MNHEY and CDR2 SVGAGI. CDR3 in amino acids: CASLSGFVFPEAFF. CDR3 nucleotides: TGTGCCAGCTTATCGGGGTTTGTTTTTCCTGAAGCTTTCTTT.

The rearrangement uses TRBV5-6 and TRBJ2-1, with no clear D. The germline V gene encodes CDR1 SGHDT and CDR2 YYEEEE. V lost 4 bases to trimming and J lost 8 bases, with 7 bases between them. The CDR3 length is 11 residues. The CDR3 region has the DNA TGTGCCAGCAGCCAAGACTATGAGCAGTTCTTC. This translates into CASSQDYEQFF. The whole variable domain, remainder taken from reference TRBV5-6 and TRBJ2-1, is DAGVTQSPTHLIKTRGQQVTLRCSPKSGHDTVSWYQQALGQGPQFIFQYYEEEERQRGNFPDRFSGHQFPNYSSELNVNALLLGDSALYLCASSQDYEQFFGPGTRLTVL.

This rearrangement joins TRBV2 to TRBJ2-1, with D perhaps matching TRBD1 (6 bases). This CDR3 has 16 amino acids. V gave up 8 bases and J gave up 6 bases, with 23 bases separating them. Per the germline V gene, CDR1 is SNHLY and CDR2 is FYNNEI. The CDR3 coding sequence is TGTGCCAGCGCTCCCCTTGACCCACTGGGGGCCAATGAGCAGTTCTTC. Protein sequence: CASAPLDPLGANEQFF.

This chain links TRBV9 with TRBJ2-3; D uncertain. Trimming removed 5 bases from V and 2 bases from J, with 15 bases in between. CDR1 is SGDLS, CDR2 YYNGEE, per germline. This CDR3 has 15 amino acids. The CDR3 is CASSMDDGDTDTQYF. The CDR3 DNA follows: TGTGCCAGCAGTATGGATGACGGAGACACAGATACGCAGTATTTT.

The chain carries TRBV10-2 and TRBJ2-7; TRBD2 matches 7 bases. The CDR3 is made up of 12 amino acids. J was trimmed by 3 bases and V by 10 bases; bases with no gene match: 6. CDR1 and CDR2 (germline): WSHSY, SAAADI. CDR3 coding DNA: TGCGCCACGGGACTATTTCACTACGAGCAGTACTTC. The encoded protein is CATGLFHYEQYF.

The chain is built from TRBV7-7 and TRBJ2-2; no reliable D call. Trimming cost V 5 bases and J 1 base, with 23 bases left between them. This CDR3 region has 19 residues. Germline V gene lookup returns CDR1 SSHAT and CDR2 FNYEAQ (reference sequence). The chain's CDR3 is CASSLKLADKKGNTGELFF. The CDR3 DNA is TGTGCCAGCAGCCTGAAACTCGCAGATAAAAAAGGGAACACCGGGGAGCTGTTTTTT.

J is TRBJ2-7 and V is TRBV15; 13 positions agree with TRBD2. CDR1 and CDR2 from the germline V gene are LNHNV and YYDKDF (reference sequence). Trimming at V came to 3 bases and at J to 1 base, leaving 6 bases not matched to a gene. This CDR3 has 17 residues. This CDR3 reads CATSRETSGRRSYEQYF. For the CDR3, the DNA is TGTGCCACCAGCAGGGAGACTAGCGGGAGGCGATCCTACGAGCAGTACTTC.

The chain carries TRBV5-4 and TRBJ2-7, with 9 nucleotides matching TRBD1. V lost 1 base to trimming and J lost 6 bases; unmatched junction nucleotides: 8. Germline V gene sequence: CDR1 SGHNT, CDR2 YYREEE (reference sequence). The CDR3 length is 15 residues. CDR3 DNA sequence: TGTGCCAGCAGCTTGCGGGACAGGGCCTATCCCGAGCAGTACTTC. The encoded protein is CASSLRDRAYPEQYF. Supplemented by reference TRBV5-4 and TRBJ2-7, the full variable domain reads ETGVTQSPTHLIKTRGQQVTLRCSSQSGHNTVSWYQQALGQGPQFIFQYYREEENGRGNFPPRFSGLQFPNYSSELNVNALELDDSALYLCASSLRDRAYPEQYFGPGTRLTVT.

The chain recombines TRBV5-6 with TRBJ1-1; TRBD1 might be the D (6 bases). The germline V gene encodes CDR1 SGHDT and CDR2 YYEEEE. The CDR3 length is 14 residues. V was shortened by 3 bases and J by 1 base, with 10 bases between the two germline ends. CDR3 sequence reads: CASSWGQPNTEAFF. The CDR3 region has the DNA TGTGCCAGCAGCTGGGGGCAGCCGAACACTGAAGCTTTCTTT.

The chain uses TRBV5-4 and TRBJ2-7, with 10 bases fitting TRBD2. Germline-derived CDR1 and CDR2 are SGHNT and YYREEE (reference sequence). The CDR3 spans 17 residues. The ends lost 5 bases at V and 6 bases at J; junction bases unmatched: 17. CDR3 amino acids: CASRRSLAGEMYSEQYF. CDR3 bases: TGTGCCAGCAGGCGTAGCCTAGCGGGAGAGATGTATAGCGAGCAGTACTTC.

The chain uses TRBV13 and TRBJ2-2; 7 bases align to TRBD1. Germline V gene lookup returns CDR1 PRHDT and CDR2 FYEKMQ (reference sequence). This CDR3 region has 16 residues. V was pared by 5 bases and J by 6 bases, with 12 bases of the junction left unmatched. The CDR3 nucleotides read TGTGCCAGCAGCCGCCAGGACAGGTTCGAACCCGGGGAGCTGTTTTTT. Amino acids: CASSRQDRFEPGELFF. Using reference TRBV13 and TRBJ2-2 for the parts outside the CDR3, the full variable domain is AAGVIQSPRHLIKEKRETATLKCYPIPRHDTVYWYQQGPGQDPQFLISFYEKMQSDKGSIPDRFSAQQFSDYHSELNMSSLELGDSALYFCASSRQDRFEPGELFFGEGSRLTVL.

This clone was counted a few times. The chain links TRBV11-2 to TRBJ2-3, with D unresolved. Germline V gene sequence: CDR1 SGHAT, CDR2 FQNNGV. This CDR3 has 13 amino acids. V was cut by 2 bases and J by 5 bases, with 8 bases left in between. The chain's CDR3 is CASSLSSGDTQYF. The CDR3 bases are TGTGCCAGCAGCTTATCATCAGGAGATACGCAGTATTTT.

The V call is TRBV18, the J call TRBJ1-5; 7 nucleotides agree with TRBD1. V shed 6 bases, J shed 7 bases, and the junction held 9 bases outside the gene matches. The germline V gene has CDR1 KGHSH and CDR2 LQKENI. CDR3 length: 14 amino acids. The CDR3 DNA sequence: TGTGCCAGCTCGCAGGGGGTGGGGAACCAGCCCCAGCATTTT. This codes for CASSQGVGNQPQHF.

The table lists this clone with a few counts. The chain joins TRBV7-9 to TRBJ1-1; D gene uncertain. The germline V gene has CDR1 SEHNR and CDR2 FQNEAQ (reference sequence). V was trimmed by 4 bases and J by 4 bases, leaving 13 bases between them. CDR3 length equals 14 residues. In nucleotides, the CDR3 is TGTGCCAGCAGCTCGGGTGGTGATGGCACTGAAGCTTTCTTT. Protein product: CASSSGGDGTEAFF.

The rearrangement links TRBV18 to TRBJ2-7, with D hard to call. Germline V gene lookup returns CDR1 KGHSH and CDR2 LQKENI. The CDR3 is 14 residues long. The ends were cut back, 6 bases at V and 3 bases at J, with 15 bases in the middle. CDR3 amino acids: CASSHDGRLYEQYF. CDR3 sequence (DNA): TGTGCCAGCTCTCATGACGGTCGACTCTACGAGCAGTACTTC.

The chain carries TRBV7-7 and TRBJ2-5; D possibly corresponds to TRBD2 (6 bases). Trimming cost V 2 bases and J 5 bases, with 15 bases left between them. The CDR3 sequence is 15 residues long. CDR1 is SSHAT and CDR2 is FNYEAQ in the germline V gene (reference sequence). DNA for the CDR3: TGTGCCAGCAGCTTACTTAGCGGAAGGGCGGAGACCCAGTACTTC. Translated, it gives CASSLLSGRAETQYF.

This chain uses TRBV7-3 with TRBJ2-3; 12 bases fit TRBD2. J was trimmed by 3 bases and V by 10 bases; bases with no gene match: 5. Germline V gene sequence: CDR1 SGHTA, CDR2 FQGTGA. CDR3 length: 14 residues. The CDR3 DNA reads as TGTGCCACTTCTAGCGGGGGGGTGACAGATACGCAGTATTTT. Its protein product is CATSSGGVTDTQYF.